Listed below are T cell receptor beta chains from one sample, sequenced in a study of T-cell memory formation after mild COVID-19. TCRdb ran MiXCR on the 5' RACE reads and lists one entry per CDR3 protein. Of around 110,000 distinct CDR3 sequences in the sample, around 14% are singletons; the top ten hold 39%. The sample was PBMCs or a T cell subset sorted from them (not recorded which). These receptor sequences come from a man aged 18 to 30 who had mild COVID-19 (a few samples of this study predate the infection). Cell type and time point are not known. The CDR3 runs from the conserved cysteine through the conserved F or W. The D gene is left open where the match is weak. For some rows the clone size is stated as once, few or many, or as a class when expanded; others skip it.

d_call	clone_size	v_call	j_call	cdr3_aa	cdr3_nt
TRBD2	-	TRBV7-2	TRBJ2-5	CASSPGLAVVEYF	TGTGCCAGCAGCCCGGGACTAGCGGTGGTGGAGTACTTC
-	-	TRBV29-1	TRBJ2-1	CSVEEAETYNEQFF	TGCAGCGTTGAAGAGGCCGAAACCTACAATGAGCAGTTCTTC
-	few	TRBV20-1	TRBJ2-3	CSAHGLSSGTDTQYF	TGCAGTGCTCACGGCCTCTCCTCGGGCACAGATACGCAGTATTTT
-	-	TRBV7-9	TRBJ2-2	CASSTQGTHTGELLF	TGTGCCAGCAGCACACAGGGTACTCACACCGGGGAGCTGTTGTTT
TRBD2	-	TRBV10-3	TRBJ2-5	CAISDVAGGQETQYF	TGTGCCATCAGTGATGTTGCGGGGGGACAAGAGACCCAGTACTTC
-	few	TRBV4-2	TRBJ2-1	CASSQAGNEQFF	TGTGCCAGCAGCCAGGCTGGGAATGAGCAGTTCTTC
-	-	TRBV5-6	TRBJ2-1	CASSWTGNEQFF	TGTGCCAGCAGCTGGACGGGGAATGAGCAGTTCTTC
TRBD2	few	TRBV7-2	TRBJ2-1	CASRSGGASEQFF	TGTGCCAGCAGAAGCGGGGGGGCAAGTGAGCAGTTCTTC
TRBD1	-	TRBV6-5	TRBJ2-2	CASSYAPWDREITGELFF	TGTGCCAGCAGTTACGCCCCATGGGACAGGGAAATCACCGGGGAGCTGTTTTTT
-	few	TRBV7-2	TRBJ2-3	CASSLEGRVSTDTQYF	TGTGCCAGCAGCTTAGAGGGCAGGGTGAGCACAGATACGCAGTATTTT
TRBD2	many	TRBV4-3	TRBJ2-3	CASSPFGSGDSTDTQYF	TGCGCCAGCAGCCCCTTCGGGAGCGGGGATAGCACAGATACGCAGTATTTT
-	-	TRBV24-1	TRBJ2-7	CATRGKTYEQYF	TGTGCCACCAGGGGCAAAACCTACGAGCAGTACTTC
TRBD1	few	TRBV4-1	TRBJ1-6	CASSRVTGVNSPLHF	TGCGCCAGCAGCCGGGTGACAGGGGTAAATTCACCCCTCCACTTT
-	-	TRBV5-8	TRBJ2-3	CASSLTQGPSDTQYF	TGTGCCAGCAGCTTGACGCAGGGCCCCTCGGATACGCAGTATTTT
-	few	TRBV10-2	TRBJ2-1	CASTPQGTYNEQFF	TGCGCCAGCACCCCACAGGGAACCTACAATGAGCAGTTCTTC
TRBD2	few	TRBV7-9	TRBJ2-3	CASSLRTSGGEDTQYF	TGTGCCAGCAGCCTACGGACTAGCGGGGGGGAAGATACGCAGTATTTT
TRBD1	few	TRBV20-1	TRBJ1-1	CSAWTGGGERRTEAFF	TGCAGTGCTTGGACAGGGGGCGGGGAGCGGAGAACTGAAGCTTTCTTT
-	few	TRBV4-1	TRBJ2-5	CASSHQETQYF	TGCGCCAGCAGCCACCAAGAGACCCAGTACTTC
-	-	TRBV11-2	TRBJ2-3	CATTEGRGTDTQYF	TGTGCCACCACAGAGGGTCGAGGCACAGATACGCAGTATTTT
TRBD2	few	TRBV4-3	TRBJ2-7	CASSQGLGPVEQYF	TGCGCCAGCAGCCAGGGACTAGGGCCAGTCGAGCAGTACTTC
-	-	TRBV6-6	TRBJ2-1	CASTGSPYNEQFF	TGTGCCAGCACCGGCAGCCCCTATAATGAGCAGTTCTTC
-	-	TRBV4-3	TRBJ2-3	CASSPSVRSLDSDTQYF	TGCGCCAGCAGCCCCAGCGTTAGATCATTAGATTCGGATACGCAGTATTTT
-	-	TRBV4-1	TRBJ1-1	CASSQQQMNTEAFF	TGCGCCAGCAGCCAGCAACAGATGAACACTGAAGCTTTCTTT